This T cell receptor beta chain originates from a study of cytomegalovirus exposure and HLA in healthy donors. Study-level results: For cytomegalovirus status, the classifier reportedly gave diagnoses with high specificity and sensitivity. Per a later analysis, HLA-associated TCR beta chains showed more clonal expansion than other, equally common TCR beta chains. Sequencing depth roughly uniform across donors was assumed in presence/absence analyses. Listed as cytomegalovirus-associated were 164 TCR beta chains.

PCR was performed using 60 Vbeta and 13 Jbeta primers. The table came from immunoSEQ multiplex PCR; TCRdb's copy has only in-frame clones and leaves some out. The sample lists about 120,000 clones; roughly 80% were seen once. With regard to this clone: Its target is unknown.

The J segment lost 9 bases and the V segment lost 7 bases, leaving 10 bases of the junction unmatched. CDR3 length: 14 amino acids. Germline values: CDR1 LNHDA, CDR2 SQIVND (reference sequence). This receptor was obtained from a woman aged 40 to 49 in good health and CMV-seropositive. The sequenced sample consisted of PBMCs. The chain joins TRBV19 to TRBJ2-1, with 9 positions matching TRBD2. The CDR3 DNA reads as TGTGCCAGTAAGGTTAGCGGGAGCCCAGTTGAGCAGTTCTTC. Protein sequence: CASKVSGSPVEQFF.